This T cell receptor (beta chain) is drawn from a study of cytomegalovirus exposure and HLA in healthy donors. CDR1 is SGHRS, CDR2 YFSETQ, per germline. V was trimmed by 3 bases and J by 6 bases, leaving 13 bases between them. The CDR3 sequence is 14 residues long. It was with 60 Vbeta and 13 Jbeta primers that the PCR ran. Produced via immunoSEQ multiplex PCR; TCRdb's table is partial and in-frame only. The repertoire includes about 160,000 clones, 80% to 85% of them detected once, and under 1% sits in the top ten. This clone appeared once. Sampled while nominally healthy, donors likely had unrecorded immune exposures.

The sample consisted of PBMCs. The genes are TRBV5-1 and TRBJ2-1; a possible D gene is TRBD1 (6 bases). This TCR came from a girl aged 2-15 years in good health and CMV-seropositive. The CDR3 sequence: CASSSTGSVNEQFF. The CDR3 DNA reads TGCGCCAGCAGCTCCACAGGGAGCGTCAATGAGCAGTTCTTC.